This is a list of T cell receptor beta chains from one sample in a study of blood T cell repertoires in COVID-19. Method: immunoSEQ multiplex PCR; TCRdb's copy keeps in-frame clones and lacks some. The table has 200,000 to 250,000 clones, 80% to 85% seen once. Sequenced: peripheral blood. These receptors originate from a woman in her 30s who had recovered from COVID-19. Both conserved end residues are part of each CDR3. A D gene is named only where the DNA matches it firmly. Rows give clone size only sometimes, using once, few, many, or a class for an expanded clone.

clone size	D gene	V gene	J gene	CDR3 DNA	CDR3 protein
-	TRBD2	TRBV27	TRBJ2-7	TGTGCCAGCAGTTCCCGCCATAGAGCGGGAGAGATCTACGAGCAGTACTTC	CASSSRHRAGEIYEQYF
-	-	TRBV21-1	TRBJ2-1	TGTGCCAGCAGCTGGCGTAGCGCGGGAGTGGGCTACAATGAGCAGTTCTTC	CASSWRSAGVGYNEQFF
-	TRBD1	TRBV28	TRBJ2-6	TGTGCCAGCAACCACCTAGGCTCGGGCAGGGGGCCTGGGGCCAACGTCCTGACTTTC	CASNHLGSGRGPGANVLTF
-	-	TRBV27	TRBJ2-5	TGTGCCAGCAGTTTATACGGGTCCCAAGAGACCCAGTACTTC	CASSLYGSQETQYF
-	TRBD1	TRBV19	TRBJ2-3	TGTGCCAGTACGCGACAGGGAACAGATACGCAGTATTTT	CASTRQGTDTQYF
-	-	TRBV19	TRBJ1-5	TGTGCCAGTAGTATGGGCAGGGTGGATCAGCCCCAGCATTTT	CASSMGRVDQPQHF
-	-	TRBV9	TRBJ2-1	TGTGCCAGCAGCGTTCCAGCGGACCCCGGTGAGCAGTTCTTC	CASSVPADPGEQFF
-	-	TRBV7-9	TRBJ1-1	TGTGCCAGCAGCCCCGCAGTGGTGAACACTGAAGCTTTCTTT	CASSPAVVNTEAFF
-	TRBD1	TRBV15	TRBJ1-6	TGTGCCACCAGCATTGACAGGGGGAATTCACCCCTCCACTTT	CATSIDRGNSPLHF
-	-	TRBV7-3	TRBJ2-7	TGTGCCAGCAGCCCGGACGGGACTGGGGATTACGAGCAGTACTTC	CASSPDGTGDYEQYF
-	-	TRBV5-6	TRBJ1-1	TGTGCCAGCAGCAAAAGGTCGGGGTGGTACGGGAACACTGAAGCTTTCTTT	CASSKRSGWYGNTEAFF
-	-	TRBV18	TRBJ1-3	TGTGCCAGCTCACCCGCAGGGCGGGGATACTCTGGAAACACCATATATTTT	CASSPAGRGYSGNTIYF
-	-	TRBV2	TRBJ1-1	TGTGCCAGCATCCCCCTTCCGGGTTACGGCACTGAAGCTTTCTTT	CASIPLPGYGTEAFF
-	-	TRBV6-5	TRBJ2-1	TGTGCCAGCAGTTATTCAGCGGAGCCCTACAATGAGCAGTTCTTC	CASSYSAEPYNEQFF
-	TRBD2	TRBV5-3	TRBJ2-2	TGTGCCAGAAGACAACTAGCGGTCGGGACCGGGGAGCTGTTTTTT	CARRQLAVGTGELFF
-	TRBD1	TRBV5-6	TRBJ2-6	TGTGCCAGCAGTCGAGTCGCCGGGACAGGGAGCTTTGGGGCCAACGTCCTGACTTTC	CASSRVAGTGSFGANVLTF
-	-	TRBV19	TRBJ2-1	TGTGCCAGTAGTATAAATCCGGGGAGCAATGAGCAGTTCTTC	CASSINPGSNEQFF
-	TRBD1	TRBV3-1/TRBV3-2	TRBJ2-1	TGTGCCAGCAGCCAATACAGGGGATTTGAGCAGTTCTTC	CASSQYRGFEQFF
-	-	TRBV28	TRBJ2-4	TGTGCCAGCGGTTCTGCGGGCGGGCAGGCCAAAAACATTCAGTACTTC	CASGSAGGQAKNIQYF
-	TRBD2	TRBV18	TRBJ2-7	TGTGCCAGCTCACTTAGCGGGTCCCCCCGGTACGAGCAGTACTTC	CASSLSGSPRYEQYF
-	-	TRBV19	TRBJ1-2	TGTGCCAGTAGTCGGAACAGCGGGTATGGCTACACCTTC	CASSRNSGYGYTF
-	-	TRBV24-1	TRBJ2-1	TGTGCCACCAGTGATCGGACAACCCCCTACAATGAGCAGTTCTTC	CATSDRTTPYNEQFF
-	-	TRBV30	TRBJ2-2	TGTGCCTGGAGGCCGAGGGGGAAGGCCGGGGAGCTGTTTTTT	CAWRPRGKAGELFF
-	TRBD1	TRBV12-5	TRBJ1-2	TGTGCTAGTGGTTCAGGGGACAGGGGATATCTGGGCGGCTACACCTTC	CASGSGDRGYLGGYTF
-	TRBD1	TRBV7-8	TRBJ2-2	TGTGCCAGCGGAACAGGGGCCGGTGGCACCGGGGAGCTGTTTTTT	CASGTGAGGTGELFF
-	TRBD1	TRBV5-6	TRBJ2-5	TGTGCCAGCAGCGGACAGGGACTGGGAGAGACCCAGTACTTC	CASSGQGLGETQYF
-	TRBD2	TRBV15	TRBJ2-7	TGTGCCACCAGCACCGGACTAGCGGGAGACTACGAGCAGTACTTC	CATSTGLAGDYEQYF
-	-	TRBV28	TRBJ1-6	TGTGCCAGCTTTCCCAACTATAATTCACCCCTCCACTTT	CASFPNYNSPLHF
-	TRBD1	TRBV27	TRBJ1-2	TGTGCCAGCAGTTCGGACAGGGGGCCCTATGGCTACACCTTC	CASSSDRGPYGYTF
-	-	TRBV5-1	TRBJ1-5	TGCGCCAGCAGCTTGGAAGGGGTGGGCCAAGGCAATCAGCCCCAGCATTTT	CASSLEGVGQGNQPQHF
few	TRBD1	TRBV24-1	TRBJ2-7	TGTGCCACCGCGGACAGGGGGAACTACGAGCAGTACTTC	CATADRGNYEQYF
-	TRBD1	TRBV6-1	TRBJ2-1	TGTGCCAGCAGTGAAGCGCCGGGACAGGGAAGGAATGAGCAGTTCTTC	CASSEAPGQGRNEQFF
-	TRBD1	TRBV18	TRBJ2-7	TGTGCCAGCTCACCCACGGGACAGGGGGTATCCTACGAGCAGTACTTC	CASSPTGQGVSYEQYF
-	TRBD1	TRBV7-9	TRBJ2-5	TGTGCCAGCAGCTCCTGGGACAGGGCCCAAGAGACCCAGTACTTC	CASSSWDRAQETQYF
-	TRBD1	TRBV28	TRBJ2-3	TGTGCCTCCAGACAGGGCTCCACAGATACGCAGTATTTT	CASRQGSTDTQYF
-	TRBD1	TRBV27	TRBJ1-1	TGTGCCAGCAGTCCCCGGGACAGACGATTGAACACTGAAGCTTTCTTT	CASSPRDRRLNTEAFF
-	TRBD2	TRBV13	TRBJ2-3	TGTGCCAGCAGCTCAACGGGACTAGCGGGAGGAGATACGCAGTATTTT	CASSSTGLAGGDTQYF
-	-	TRBV3-1/TRBV3-2	TRBJ1-2	TGTGCCAGCAGCCCCACAGGGAACCACCTCTATGGCTACACCTTC	CASSPTGNHLYGYTF
-	TRBD2	TRBV7-9	TRBJ2-3	TGTGCCACGGGTGCGGGGGGGAAAACAGATACGCAGTATTTT	CATGAGGKTDTQYF